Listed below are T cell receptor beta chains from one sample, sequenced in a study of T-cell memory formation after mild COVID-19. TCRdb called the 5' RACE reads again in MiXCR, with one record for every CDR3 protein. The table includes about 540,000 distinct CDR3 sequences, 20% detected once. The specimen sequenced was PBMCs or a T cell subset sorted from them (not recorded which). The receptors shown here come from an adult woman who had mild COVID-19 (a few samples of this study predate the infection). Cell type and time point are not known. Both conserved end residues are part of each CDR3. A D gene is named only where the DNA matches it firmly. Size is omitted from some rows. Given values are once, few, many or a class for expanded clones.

TGTGCCAGCAGCTTGACAGGGGGTTATTCCGGGGAGCTGTTTTTT CASSLTGGYSGELFF TRBV7-7 TRBD1 - TRBJ2-2
TGTGCCAGCAGCTTAGCGGGACAGGGCCGAACTGAAGCTTTCTTT CASSLAGQGRTEAFF TRBV7-9 TRBD1 few TRBJ1-1
TGTGCCAGCAGCTCGGGACAGGGGACTGGGGCCAACGTCCTGACTTTC CASSSGQGTGANVLTF TRBV5-5 TRBD1 - TRBJ2-6
TGTGCCAGCAGCTTAAAGGGGGGGCCATACGAGCAGTACTTC CASSLKGGPYEQYF TRBV7-6 - - TRBJ2-7
TGTGCCAGCAGCCCCGAAAGTTACCCGGGCACTGAAGCTTTCTTT CASSPESYPGTEAFF TRBV7-2 - - TRBJ1-1
TGCGCCAGCTTGGGGGGAGCCAATCAGCCCCAGCATTTT CASLGGANQPQHF TRBV23-1 - - TRBJ1-5
TGTGCCAGCAGCCCTAAAGTGGGTGGCACAGATACGCAGTATTTT CASSPKVGGTDTQYF TRBV7-6 - - TRBJ2-3
TGCGCCAGCAGGGGGGGGATTCTAAGCACAGATACGCAGTATTTT CASRGGILSTDTQYF TRBV4-1 TRBD2 - TRBJ2-3
TGTGCCAGCAGTTACTCTGGCAGGACTGGAAAGCCCCAGCATTTT CASSYSGRTGKPQHF TRBV6-2/TRBV6-3 - - TRBJ1-5
TGTGCCAGCAGCCGAAGAACCTTTGGACAGGGGCGCTGGAATGAGCAGTTCTTC CASSRRTFGQGRWNEQFF TRBV7-2 TRBD1 - TRBJ2-1
TGTGCCACCAGTGACCCGAACACCGGGGAGCTGTTTTTT CATSDPNTGELFF TRBV24-1 - few TRBJ2-2
TGTGCCAGCAGCGGAGACGTAGGGTTAATGAACACTGAAGCTTTCTTT CASSGDVGLMNTEAFF TRBV9 - few TRBJ1-1
TGCAGTGCTAGACCCCCTCGGGACACGAAACTCAATCAGCCCCAGCATTTT CSARPPRDTKLNQPQHF TRBV20-1 - - TRBJ1-5
TGTGCCAGCAGTTTTGACCCTCGGGAGACCCAGTACTTC CASSFDPRETQYF TRBV12-3/TRBV12-4 - few TRBJ2-5
TGTGCCAGCAGCCTATGGACTAGCGGGGCCACAGATACGCAGTATTTT CASSLWTSGATDTQYF TRBV13 TRBD2 few TRBJ2-3
TGCGCCAGCAAACAGGGGGCACGGAATGGCTACACCTTC CASKQGARNGYTF TRBV5-1 TRBD1 few TRBJ1-2
TGTGCCAGCAGCTCAACCCCGGGGGCGCCTTTTGATACGCAGTATTTT CASSSTPGAPFDTQYF TRBV7-2 - - TRBJ2-3
TGTGCCAGCTCACCCCGCCCGACTAGCGGGATTTACAATGAGCAGTTCTTC CASSPRPTSGIYNEQFF TRBV18 TRBD2 - TRBJ2-1
TGTGCCAGCAGCTCTACCGACAAGCAGCCCTTTAACTATGGCTACACCTTC CASSSTDKQPFNYGYTF TRBV5-6 - few TRBJ1-2
TGCAGCGTCTACGGACGCCGCGAAGTTTACAATGAGCAGTTCTTC CSVYGRREVYNEQFF TRBV29-1 - few TRBJ2-1
TGTGCCAGCAGTTTACTTGGGGCACGGAACACTGAAGCTTTCTTT CASSLLGARNTEAFF TRBV12-3/TRBV12-4 - few TRBJ1-1
TGTGCCAGCAGTCCCACAAGCGAGCAGTACTTC CASSPTSEQYF TRBV27 - - TRBJ2-7
TGTGCCAGCAGCCCGTTCAGGGGTATGGCCAATTCACCCCTCCACTTT CASSPFRGMANSPLHF TRBV12-3/TRBV12-4 - - TRBJ1-6
TGTGCCACCAGTGATTTGCGGGTGGGTGAGCAGTTCTTC CATSDLRVGEQFF TRBV24-1 - - TRBJ2-1
TGTGCCATCAGTGAAGAGCGGGGGCGCTCCTACAATGAGCAGTTCTTC CAISEERGRSYNEQFF TRBV10-3 TRBD2 - TRBJ2-1
TGTGCCACCAGTTCTGAGGGCGAGCAGTACTTC CATSSEGEQYF TRBV24-1 - - TRBJ2-7
TGTGCCAGCACCAAGGGACAGGTCCTGGGAGGCTACTACTACGAGCAGTACTTC CASTKGQVLGGYYYEQYF TRBV12-3/TRBV12-4 TRBD1 few TRBJ2-7
TGCAGCGTCCAAACAGGAAAGAACACTGAAGCTTTCTTT CSVQTGKNTEAFF TRBV29-1 - - TRBJ1-1
TGCGCCAGCAGTTACACAACCTATCTGCGGACTAGCGAGACAGATACGCAGTATTTT CASSYTTYLRTSETDTQYF TRBV4-3 TRBD2 few TRBJ2-3
TGTGCCAGCAGCCAAGTTGAGGGGGTTTACACAGATACGCAGTATTTT CASSQVEGVYTDTQYF TRBV7-8 - - TRBJ2-3
TGTGCCAGCAGCCAAGGTTCCGGAAAAGAGACCCAGTACTTC CASSQGSGKETQYF TRBV14 - - TRBJ2-5
TGTGCCAGCAGCCGACATAGGGACTCATCGCCTGGGGGGAACACTGAAGCTTTCTTT CASSRHRDSSPGGNTEAFF TRBV11-1 - - TRBJ1-1
TGTGCCATCAGTGGGGGACAGGGAAGCACAGATACGCAGTATTTT CAISGGQGSTDTQYF TRBV10-3 TRBD1 - TRBJ2-3
TGCGCCAGCAGCCGACAGGTTGGATCCTACAATGAGCAGTTCTTC CASSRQVGSYNEQFF TRBV4-3 - few TRBJ2-1
TGCGCCAGCAGCCAAGAGGGGGGACTCCCCTACGAGCAGTACTTC CASSQEGGLPYEQYF TRBV4-1 - many TRBJ2-7
TGTGCCATCAGTGAGAGGACTCGGGGGAGGTACGAGCAGTACTTC CAISERTRGRYEQYF TRBV10-3 - - TRBJ2-7
TGTGCCAGCGCACCTTGGGACGCACCTGGAACTGAAGCTTTCTTT CASAPWDAPGTEAFF TRBV11-3 - - TRBJ1-1
TGTGCCAGCAGTTTTGCCCCTAATAGCGGGAACACAGATACGCAGTATTTT CASSFAPNSGNTDTQYF TRBV12-3/TRBV12-4 TRBD2 - TRBJ2-3
TGTGCCACGGCCGGGACTAGCGGGGAATATGAGCAGTTCTTC CATAGTSGEYEQFF TRBV6-5 TRBD2 few TRBJ2-1
TGCAGTGCTGCGGGGACGGCACTTAACGAGCAGTACTTC CSAAGTALNEQYF TRBV20-1 - - TRBJ2-7
TGTGCCAGCAGCTTAATTACGGTCCCAGATACGCAGTATTTT CASSLITVPDTQYF TRBV7-9 - - TRBJ2-3
TGTGCCAGCAGCCCTATAGCGGGGACGGGGTACAATGAGCAGTTCTTC CASSPIAGTGYNEQFF TRBV7-6 TRBD2 few TRBJ2-1
TGTGCCAGCAGCCCTCGGGATGGCTGGTATGAGCAGTTCTTC CASSPRDGWYEQFF TRBV11-3 - - TRBJ2-1
TGCAGTGCGTCCACAGGGGGCTGGGACACTGAAGCTTTCTTT CSASTGGWDTEAFF TRBV20-1 TRBD1 few TRBJ1-1
TGTGCCAGCAGCTTATACGGGGGCTACGAGCAGTACTTC CASSLYGGYEQYF TRBV11-3 - many TRBJ2-7
TGTGCCAGCAGCTTACAGGGGGCAACGGGCCGAGATACGCAGTATTTT CASSLQGATGRDTQYF TRBV7-6 TRBD1 - TRBJ2-3
TGTGCCAGCAGCTTCGAGAGGGACAGGGGCCACGAGCAGTACTTC CASSFERDRGHEQYF TRBV5-6 TRBD1 few TRBJ2-7
TGCAGTGCTAGTGAGGGACAGGGGGCTTACGAGCAGTACTTC CSASEGQGAYEQYF TRBV20-1 TRBD1 - TRBJ2-7
TGTGCCAGCAGCCGACCCGAGGCGTACTACGAGCAGTACTTC CASSRPEAYYEQYF TRBV6-2/TRBV6-3 - - TRBJ2-7
TGTGCCAGCAGTGAGAGTATATATAAGGCAGATACGCAGTATTTT CASSESIYKADTQYF TRBV25-1 - once TRBJ2-3
TGTGCCAGCAGTTCCTGGACTAGCGTTTATATGGGAGAGTTCTTC CASSSWTSVYMGEFF TRBV5-6 TRBD2 - TRBJ2-1
TGCGCCAGCAGCTTGGTGGGGACCTCGAGCACTGAAGCTTTCTTT CASSLVGTSSTEAFF TRBV5-1 - many TRBJ1-1
TGTGCCACCAGCAATGAGCTACCCTACGAGCAGTACTTC CATSNELPYEQYF TRBV15 - once TRBJ2-7
TGCAGTCCCTGGGGCGGGAGTGAGTATGTTGAGCAGTTCTTC CSPWGGSEYVEQFF TRBV20-1 TRBD2 - TRBJ2-1